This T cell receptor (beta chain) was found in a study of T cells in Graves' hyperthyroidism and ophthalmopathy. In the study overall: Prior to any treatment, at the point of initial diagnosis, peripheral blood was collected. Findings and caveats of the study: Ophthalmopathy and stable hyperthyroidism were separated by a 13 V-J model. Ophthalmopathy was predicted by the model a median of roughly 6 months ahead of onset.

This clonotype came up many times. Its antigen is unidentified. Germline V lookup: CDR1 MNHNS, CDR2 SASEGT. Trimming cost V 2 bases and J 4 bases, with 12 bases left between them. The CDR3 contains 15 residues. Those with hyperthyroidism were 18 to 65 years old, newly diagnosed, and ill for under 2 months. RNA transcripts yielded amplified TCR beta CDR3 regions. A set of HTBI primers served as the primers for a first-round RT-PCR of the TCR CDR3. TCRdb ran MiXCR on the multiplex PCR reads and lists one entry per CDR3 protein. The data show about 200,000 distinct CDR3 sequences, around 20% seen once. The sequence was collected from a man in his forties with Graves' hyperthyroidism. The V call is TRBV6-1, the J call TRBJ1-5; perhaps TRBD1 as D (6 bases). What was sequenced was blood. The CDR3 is CASSELRTANQPQHF. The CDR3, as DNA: TGTGCCAGCAGTGAACTGAGGACAGCTAATCAGCCCCAGCATTTT.